A single sample is the source of the 21 T cell receptor beta chains below, sequenced in a study of T cell repertoires and Cas9 in healthy adults. Data came from immunoSEQ multiplex PCR; TCRdb stores just in-frame clones and leaves some out. The sample has 20,000 to 25,000 clones, 90% seen once. Sample: CD4+ effector T cells (CD127+, CD25-, CD137-, CD154-) from PBMCs; culture status not recorded. The receptor source for this set is a human donor in good health.

Note on this clone: At one end the junction does not follow the germline gene, possibly because of a read error. This sequence joins TRBV7-6 and TRBJ1-4; no clear D. The CDR3 loop spans 15 amino acids. Germline V gives CDR1 SGHVS, CDR2 FNYEAQ. CDR3 amino acids: CASSLDGLKNEELFF. Here the CDR3 DNA reads TGTGCCAGCAGCTTAGACGGGTTAAAGAATGAAGAACTGTTTTTT. The entire variable domain, with the rest obtained from reference TRBV7-6 and TRBJ1-4, is as follows: GAGVSQSPRYKVTKRGQDVALRCDPISGHVSLYWYRQALGQGPEFLTYFNYEAQQDKSGLPNDRFSAERPEGSISTLTIQRTEQRDSAMYRCASSLDGLKNEELFFGSGTQLSVL.

The V call is TRBV7-9, the J call TRBJ2-2; a weak D match, TRBD2 (6 bases). CDR3 length: 19 residues. CDR1 is SEHNR, CDR2 FQNEAQ, per germline (reference sequence). V was clipped by 5 bases and J by 7 bases, with 29 bases between them. The CDR3 DNA is TGTGCCAGCAGCGCCCCCCGGTGGTGGGGAACCACCGGGGGCGGGGAGCTGTTTTTT. Translation: CASSAPRWWGTTGGGELFF.

The chain joins TRBV11-2 to TRBJ2-3, with D possibly matching TRBD2 (6 bases). Germline assignment: CDR1 SGHAT and CDR2 FQNNGV. This CDR3 spans 15 amino acids. Trimming cost V 5 bases and J 3 bases, with 15 bases left between them. The DNA of the CDR3 is TGTGCCAGCAGCCTCACCGGGAGAGAAACAGATACGCAGTATTTT. It is translated as CASSLTGRETDTQYF.

The V call is TRBV15, the J call TRBJ2-3; a weak D match, TRBD2 (5 bases). Germline CDR1 and CDR2: LNHNV and YYDKDF (reference sequence). V was pared by 0 bases and J by 1 base, with 11 bases between. The length of the CDR3 is 16 residues. The CDR3 loop reads CATSRDLVGGTDTQYF. In DNA, the CDR3 is TGTGCCACCAGCAGAGATCTAGTCGGGGGCACAGATACGCAGTATTTT.

The gene calls are TRBV2 and TRBJ2-1, with D possibly TRBD2 on 6 matching bases. In germline, CDR1 is SNHLY, CDR2 FYNNEI. This CDR3 spans 15 amino acids. V gave up 6 bases and J gave up 6 bases, with 18 bases separating them. The CDR3 is CASSLISGQGNEQFF. The CDR3 coding sequence is TGTGCCAGCAGCCTCATTAGCGGCCAGGGCAATGAGCAGTTCTTC.

The CDR3 DNA reads TGTGCCAGCAGCTTAGGGACTAGCGGAACTAGCTCCTACAATGAGCAGTTCTTC. Its protein is CASSLGTSGTSSYNEQFF. The rearrangement joins TRBV7-9 to TRBJ2-1, with 10 bases lining up with TRBD2. V shed 1 base, J shed 0 bases, and the junction held 6 bases outside the gene matches. Germline V gene sequence: CDR1 SEHNR, CDR2 FQNEAQ (reference sequence). This CDR3 region has 18 residues. Looking up the rest from reference TRBV7-9 and TRBJ2-1 gives the full variable domain: DTGVSQNPRHKITKRGQNVTFRCDPISEHNRLYWYRQTLGQGPEFLTYFQNEAQLEKSRLLSDRFSAERPKGSFSTLEIQRTEQGDSAMYLCASSLGTSGTSSYNEQFFGPGTRLTVL.

This rearrangement joins TRBV11-1 to TRBJ2-7; TRBD1 is a possible D gene (6 bases). The germline V gene has CDR1 SGHAT and CDR2 FQDESV (reference sequence). The CDR3 is 12 amino acids. Trimming pared 2 bases from V and 6 bases from J, leaving 8 bases between. This CDR3 is CASSLYRVEQYF. The DNA of the CDR3 is TGTGCCAGCAGCTTATACAGGGTCGAGCAGTACTTC.

This rearrangement joins TRBV2 to TRBJ1-4; D perhaps matches TRBD1 (6 bases). The germline V gene encodes CDR1 SNHLY and CDR2 FYNNEI. This CDR3 is 14 amino acids long. V was cut by 3 bases and J by 4 bases, with 9 bases left in between. The CDR3 nucleotides are TGTGCCAGCAGTGATGGACAGCTTAATGAAAAACTGTTTTTT. Protein: CASSDGQLNEKLFF.

This sequence joins TRBV5-1 and TRBJ1-4; no clear D. Trimming took 1 base from V and 4 from J, leaving 11 bases between them. CDR1 and CDR2 (germline): SGHRS, YFSETQ. CDR3 length equals 15 residues. The CDR3 DNA is TGCGCCAGCAGCTTGAATACACCGAGTAATGAAAAACTGTTTTTT. Protein sequence: CASSLNTPSNEKLFF. Together with reference TRBV5-1 and TRBJ1-4, the CDR3 gives the full variable domain: KAGVTQTPRYLIKTRGQQVTLSCSPISGHRSVSWYQQTPGQGLQFLFEYFSETQRNKGNFPGRFSGRQFSNSRSEMNVSTLELGDSALYLCASSLNTPSNEKLFFGSGTQLSVL.

V usage is TRBV18 and J usage is TRBJ1-2; D remains ambiguous. The V end was cut by 0 bases, the J end by 8 bases, with 16 bases between. The CDR3 length is 15 residues. Germline V gene lookup returns CDR1 KGHSH and CDR2 LQKENI. The CDR3 protein is CASSPPRDARHGYTF. The CDR3, as DNA: TGTGCCAGCTCACCACCGCGCGACGCTCGTCACGGCTACACCTTC.

CDR3 nucleotides: TGCGCCAGCAGCTCAATAGCGGGGACCACCGGGGAGCTGTTTTTT. Translating it yields CASSSIAGTTGELFF. The chain is built from TRBV5-1 and TRBJ2-2; TRBD2 aligns across 8 bases. Germline-derived CDR1 and CDR2 are SGHRS and YFSETQ. This CDR3 contains 15 residues. The junction had 5 bases not matched to a gene; V was cut back by 3 bases and J by 4 bases.

The chain links TRBV4-2 to TRBJ2-2; TRBD2 matches at 10 bases. The germline gives CDR1 LGHNA, CDR2 YNFKEQ. The CDR3 runs 18 residues. J gave up 5 bases and V 4 bases, and 13 bases lay outside the gene matches. The CDR3 here is CASSRAVRVAGGTGELFF. The CDR3 nucleotides are TGTGCCAGCAGCCGAGCGGTCCGGGTAGCGGGGGGAACCGGGGAGCTGTTTTTT.

The rearrangement joins TRBV7-3 to TRBJ1-1; 7 bases match TRBD1. The length of the CDR3 is 13 residues. V was pared by 3 bases and J by 3 bases, with 1 base of the junction left unmatched. Germline V lookup: CDR1 SGHTA, CDR2 FQGTGA. CDR3 DNA sequence: TGTGCCAGCAGCTTCGGGACAGACACTGAAGCTTTCTTT. Its translation: CASSFGTDTEAFF.

V usage is TRBV11-2 and J usage is TRBJ2-7; D is uncertain. Germline CDR1 and CDR2: SGHAT and FQNNGV. Trimming stripped 5 bases from V and 3 bases from J, with 26 bases between. The CDR3 spans 18 residues. The CDR3 is CASSDPRGPHRRNYEQYF. The DNA for the CDR3 is TGTGCCAGCAGCGATCCCCGAGGACCCCACCGGCGGAACTACGAGCAGTACTTC.

The rearrangement joins TRBV2 to TRBJ2-3, with 9 bases identical to TRBD2. CDR1 is SNHLY and CDR2 is FYNNEI in the germline V gene. This CDR3 is built from 15 residues. The V gene end was trimmed by 4 bases and the J gene end by 5 bases; junction bases not matched to a gene: 7. CDR3 region: CASSGLAGIVDTQYF. The CDR3 DNA reads TGTGCCAGCAGTGGGCTAGCGGGGATCGTAGATACGCAGTATTTT. Drawing the rest from reference TRBV2 and TRBJ2-3, the complete variable domain is EPEVTQTPSHQVTQMGQEVILRCVPISNHLYFYWYRQILGQKVEFLVSFYNNEISEKSEIFDDQFSVERPDGSNFTLKIRSTKLEDSAMYFCASSGLAGIVDTQYFGPGTRLTVL.

CDR3: CASSAPGLAGSSYNEQFF. CDR3 DNA sequence: TGTGCCAGCAGCGCTCCTGGACTAGCGGGGAGCTCCTACAATGAGCAGTTCTTC. This sequence joins TRBV9 and TRBJ2-1; 12 bases match TRBD2. The CDR3 is 18 amino acids. Germline V lookup: CDR1 SGDLS, CDR2 YYNGEE. Trimming cost V 3 bases and J 0 bases; bases outside gene matches: 7.

The chain carries TRBV19 and TRBJ1-1; no clear D gene. V lost 7 bases, J lost 4 bases, and 16 bases lay in between. Germline-derived CDR1 and CDR2 are LNHDA and SQIVND (reference sequence). CDR3 length: 14 amino acids. CDR3 protein: CASTLSDAGTEAFF. The CDR3 bases are TGTGCCAGTACCCTTTCCGATGCCGGCACTGAAGCTTTCTTT. Variable domain in full (rest from reference TRBV19 and TRBJ1-1): DGGITQSPKYLFRKEGQNVTLSCEQNLNHDAMYWYRQDPGQGLRLIYYSQIVNDFQKGDIAEGYSVSREKKESFPLTVTSAQKNPTAFYLCASTLSDAGTEAFFGQGTRLTVV.

A single count supports this clone. The chain is built from TRBV9 and TRBJ2-6; D is undetermined. The CDR3 totals 14 residues. The germline CDR1 and CDR2 sequences are SGDLS and YYNGEE. The V end was cut by 0 bases, the J end by 2 bases, with 3 bases between. CDR3 sequence: CASSVDTGANVLTF. In nucleotides, the CDR3 is TGTGCCAGCAGCGTAGACACTGGGGCCAACGTCCTGACTTTC. The whole variable domain, filled in from reference TRBV9 and TRBJ2-6, reads DSGVTQTPKHLITATGQRVTLRCSPRSGDLSVYWYQQSLDQGLQFLIQYYNGEERAKGNILERFSAQQFPDLHSELNLSSLELGDSALYFCASSVDTGANVLTFGAGSRLTVL.

The chain carries TRBV19 and TRBJ1-5; possibly TRBD1 for D (5 bases). V was pared by 6 bases and J by 5 bases, with 11 bases between. CDR3 size: 13 residues. Germline values: CDR1 LNHDA, CDR2 SQIVND (reference sequence). The CDR3 spells CASSQGRDQPQHF. In nucleotides, the CDR3 is TGTGCCAGTAGCCAGGGACGTGATCAGCCCCAGCATTTT.

The V and J genes are TRBV7-9 and TRBJ1-5, with 10 bases that match TRBD1. The V gene end was trimmed by 6 bases and the J gene end by 3 bases; junction bases not matched to a gene: 14. The CDR3 consists of 18 residues. Germline CDR1 and CDR2: SEHNR and FQNEAQ (reference sequence). CDR3 nucleotide sequence: TGTGCCAGCAGTTTATGGTCGACCGGGACAGGGGACAATCAGCCCCAGCATTTT. Translating it yields CASSLWSTGTGDNQPQHF.

This clone was detected once. The J gene is TRBJ2-3, the V gene TRBV14, with TRBD1 identical over 7 bases. The germline gives CDR1 SGHDN, CDR2 FVKESK. The CDR3 totals 15 residues. V lost 0 bases, J lost 6 bases, and 6 bases stayed unmatched. This CDR3 reads CASSQDQYRGDTQYF. CDR3 in DNA: TGTGCCAGCAGCCAAGATCAGTACAGGGGTGATACGCAGTATTTT.